This TCR beta chain emerged from a study of blood T cell repertoires in COVID-19. Across the whole study: T cells, B-cell-depleted T cells, or PBMCs supplied cDNA or gDNA.

Losses at the gene ends were 6 bases for V and 2 bases for J; bases not matched to a gene: 12. The germline V gene has CDR1 MNHEY and CDR2 SMNVEV (reference sequence). This CDR3 region has 17 residues. Assay used: immunoSEQ multiplex PCR; TCRdb lists only in-frame clones, some missing. Of some 180,000 clones in the sample, around 83% were seen once. The sample taken for sequencing was peripheral blood. The origin of this receptor is a human donor in a cohort sampled during active COVID-19. The chain joins TRBV27 to TRBJ2-2; 7 positions agree with TRBD2. DNA for the CDR3: TGTGCCAGCAGGCTTTCCGAGCGGGGTCCCAACACCGGGGAGCTGTTTTTT. It specifies CASRLSERGPNTGELFF.